This is a list of T cell receptor beta chains from one sample in a study of neurological immune-mediated disorders. Each CDR3 protein is one row after TCRdb ran MiXCR on the 5' RACE reads. This table holds about 79,000 distinct CDR3 sequences, 14% found once. The sample was PBMCs. The origin of the receptors is a woman aged 45-65 years in good health. CDR3s include the opening cysteine and the closing phenylalanine or tryptophan.

CASSRRDRGLGEQYF	TRBJ2-7	TRBV5-1
CASSSKRGDQETQYF	TRBJ2-5	TRBV5-1
CSASDRSAGNQPQHF	TRBJ1-5	TRBV20-1
CASSPVGLAGELFF	TRBJ2-2	TRBV5-1
CASSRDNSYEQYF	TRBJ2-7	TRBV5-1
CSGQGNNSPLHF	TRBJ1-6	TRBV20-1
CASSGHGSEAQYF	TRBJ2-5	TRBV28
CAISPDYEQYF	TRBJ2-7	TRBV10-3
CSASGQPNTEAFF	TRBJ1-1	TRBV20-1
CASSPHQFGNQPQHF	TRBJ1-5	TRBV6-2/TRBV6-3
CASRPRTGSSKPQHF	TRBJ1-5	TRBV28
CASSLPGLAVPEQFF	TRBJ2-1	TRBV28
CASSPQGIETQYF	TRBJ2-5	TRBV10-1
CASSTLIGSTGELFF	TRBJ2-2	TRBV5-1
CASSQDRVTYEQYF	TRBJ2-7	TRBV7-2
CATGVGYEQYF	TRBJ2-7	TRBV10-3
CSATKTGGFNEQFF	TRBJ2-1	TRBV20-1
CASSYGAENIQYF	TRBJ2-4	TRBV5-6
CASSQGLADTQYF	TRBJ2-3	TRBV3-1
CASSQERPQDEQFF	TRBJ2-1	TRBV4-2
CASSELRDTEAFF	TRBJ1-1	TRBV2
CASSSGTGFGTDTQYF	TRBJ2-3	TRBV5-1
CASMLAAIRGVDTQYF	TRBJ2-3	TRBV5-1
CASSLGQPNTEAFF	TRBJ1-1	TRBV5-1
CASSSYLPGITYF	TRBJ1-3	TRBV5-5
CSATKNGRSNQPQHF	TRBJ1-5	TRBV20-1
CASRLGIDETQYF	TRBJ2-5	TRBV5-1
CASSLTGSYNEQFF	TRBJ2-1	TRBV28
CASGTGVYEQYF	TRBJ2-7	TRBV28
CASSPSGGQRGSSYEQYF	TRBJ2-7	TRBV18
CSAASGVPSTDTQYF	TRBJ2-3	TRBV20-1
CASSFGTGVSNEKLFF	TRBJ1-4	TRBV7-9
CASSFRQGSHEQYF	TRBJ2-7	TRBV5-1
CSVRRDSNGDTEAFF	TRBJ1-1	TRBV20-1
CASSSRDSAAGNTIYF	TRBJ1-3	TRBV5-5
CASRQGITGELFF	TRBJ2-2	TRBV5-1
CASTRASSYNEQFF	TRBJ2-1	TRBV5-1
CASSLVGGPYNEQFF	TRBJ2-1	TRBV5-1
CSAPLQRNNEQFF	TRBJ2-1	TRBV20-1
CASSFRGAQADTQYF	TRBJ2-3	TRBV5-1
CSVDRGQTGTEAFF	TRBJ1-1	TRBV29-1
CASSGQWGNTEAFF	TRBJ1-1	TRBV5-1
CASSLTQGISGANVLTF	TRBJ2-6	TRBV7-2
CASSIEGSGEQYF	TRBJ2-7	TRBV5-1
CARTGGTDTQYF	TRBJ2-3	TRBV21-1
CASSYLGTAYGYTF	TRBJ1-2	TRBV6-5
CASTVQGYTQYF	TRBJ2-3	TRBV7-2
CASFVSGGTDTQYF	TRBJ2-3	TRBV5-1
CASRLGTGYGYTF	TRBJ1-2	TRBV28
CASSLAWDRVIQPQHF	TRBJ1-5	TRBV7-9
CASSPLAGQPQHF	TRBJ1-5	TRBV18
CASSLAGSSTDTQYF	TRBJ2-3	TRBV5-1